These 23 T cell receptor beta chains were all obtained from the same sample, sequenced in a study of blood T cell repertoires in COVID-19. Sequencing used immunoSEQ multiplex PCR; TCRdb keeps in-frame clones, though not all of them. The repertoire holds 100,000 to 150,000 clones, with approximately 85% as singletons. Sequenced material: peripheral blood. The receptor set was obtained from a man between 25 and 39 years old with COVID-19, enrolled during active disease.

This chain joins TRBV6-4 and TRBJ2-7, with D tentatively TRBD1 (6 bases). The CDR3 is 13 residues long. Trimming cost V 0 bases and J 6 bases, with 9 bases left between them. In germline, CDR1 is MRHNA, CDR2 SNTAGT. The CDR3 sequence: CASSDSSGAEQYF. As DNA, the CDR3 is TGTGCCAGCAGTGACTCATCAGGGGCCGAGCAGTACTTC.

This clone was observed a few times. The CDR3 loop is CATSTAGQPQHF. The CDR3 DNA reads as TGTGCCACCTCGACGGCGGGCCAGCCCCAGCATTTT. The chain carries TRBV19 and TRBJ1-5, with unresolved D. This CDR3 comprises 12 residues. Germline V CDR1 and CDR2: LNHDA, SQIVND (reference sequence). V was trimmed by 10 bases and J by 7 bases, leaving 14 bases between them.

This clone was counted between two and nine times. J is TRBJ2-3 and V is TRBV19; D unresolved. The CDR3 extends over 15 amino acids. Germline CDR1 LNHDA, CDR2 SQIVND (reference sequence). V was pared by 4 bases and J by 2 bases, with 13 bases between. This CDR3 reads CASSRSKSTTDTQYF. The CDR3 nucleotides are TGTGCCAGTAGTAGGTCGAAGAGTACCACAGATACGCAGTATTTT.

The chain uses TRBV6-5 and TRBJ1-5; TRBD1 aligns across 7 bases. The germline gives CDR1 MNHEY, CDR2 SVGAGI. The CDR3 is 14 residues long. The ends lost 6 bases at V and 4 bases at J; junction bases unmatched: 6. In DNA, the CDR3 is TGTGCCAGCAGAACAGGGGATCCAAATCAGCCCCAGCATTTT. Protein: CASRTGDPNQPQHF.

This clone showed up just once. The genes are TRBV6-5 and TRBJ1-2; 7 nucleotides line up with TRBD1. The V and J ends lost 4 bases and 4 bases, in that order; junction bases with no gene match: 9. The CDR3 sequence is 15 residues long. Germline V gene data show CDR1 as MNHEY and CDR2 as SVGAGI. The CDR3 region has the DNA TGTGCCAGCAGTTCCCCAATGACAGGGATCTATGGCTACACCTTC. It yields the protein CASSSPMTGIYGYTF.

This clone appeared a single time. V gene TRBV12-5 combines with J gene TRBJ2-3, with D perhaps TRBD2 (6 bases). V was clipped by 0 bases and J by 0 bases, with 22 bases between them. The germline gives CDR1 LGHNT, CDR2 FRNRAP. The CDR3 covers 20 residues. CDR3 region: CASGLVGFLGGSISTDTQYF. CDR3 DNA: TGTGCTAGTGGTTTGGTGGGATTTCTGGGAGGCTCGATTAGCACAGATACGCAGTATTTT.

DNA of the CDR3: TGTGCCAGCAGCAAAGGGGGGGACTACGAGCAGTACTTC. This codes for CASSKGGDYEQYF. The genes are TRBV2 and TRBJ2-7; TRBD2 is a possible D gene (7 bases). Between the trimmed V and J ends, which lost 6 bases and 3 bases, there was a span of 12 bases. Germline lookup yields CDR1 SNHLY and CDR2 FYNNEI. This CDR3 comprises 13 residues.

The V call is TRBV5-6, the J call TRBJ1-6; possibly TRBD1 for D (6 bases). V lost 0 bases to trimming and J lost 9 bases, with 13 bases between them. Germline CDR1 reads SGHDT; CDR2 reads YYEEEE. The CDR3 has 15 residues. Here the CDR3 reads CASSLGQGSASPLHF. CDR3 DNA: TGTGCCAGCAGCTTGGGTCAGGGGTCCGCTTCACCCCTCCACTTT.

The genes are TRBV5-1 and TRBJ1-1, with D possibly being TRBD1 (5 bases). V lost 4 bases to trimming and J lost 3 bases, with 19 bases between them. The CDR3 is 16 residues long. Germline V gene lookup returns CDR1 SGHRS and CDR2 YFSETQ. The CDR3 is CASSQAGGESYTEAFF. The CDR3, as DNA: TGCGCCAGCAGCCAGGCTGGGGGGGAGAGTTACACTGAAGCTTTCTTT. Together with reference TRBV5-1 and TRBJ1-1, the CDR3 gives the full variable domain: KAGVTQTPRYLIKTRGQQVTLSCSPISGHRSVSWYQQTPGQGLQFLFEYFSETQRNKGNFPGRFSGRQFSNSRSEMNVSTLELGDSALYLCASSQAGGESYTEAFFGQGTRLTVV.

This sequence joins TRBV15 and TRBJ2-5, with D possibly TRBD2 on 6 matching bases. CDR3 length: 15 residues. From germline, CDR1 is LNHNV and CDR2 YYDKDF (reference sequence). The V gene lost 0 bases and the J gene lost 4 bases, with 12 bases spanning the gap. The CDR3 here is CATSRDRSSGETQYF. The CDR3 DNA follows: TGTGCCACCAGCAGAGATCGGAGTAGCGGAGAGACCCAGTACTTC.

The chain uses TRBV5-1 and TRBJ1-1; 9 positions agree with TRBD1. V shed 2 bases, J shed 2 bases, and the junction held 4 bases outside the gene matches. The CDR3 length is 15 residues. Per the germline V gene, CDR1 is SGHRS and CDR2 is YFSETQ. The CDR3 nucleotides are TGCGCCAGCAGCTTAACAGGGGGCGCAAACACTGAAGCTTTCTTT. Translating gives CASSLTGGANTEAFF.

The chain has TRBV6-5 and TRBJ2-1; no clear D. Germline V gene data show CDR1 as MNHEY and CDR2 as SVGAGI. The CDR3 extends over 13 amino acids. V was clipped by 6 bases and J by 6 bases, with 12 bases between them. The CDR3 DNA follows: TGTGCCAGCAGGGTTAGCTTCGCCAATGAGCAGTTCTTC. Translating gives CASRVSFANEQFF.

The chain couples TRBV9 to TRBJ2-5; 8 nucleotides match TRBD1. This CDR3 has 15 residues. The V gene end was trimmed by 4 bases and the J gene end by 4 bases; junction bases not matched to a gene: 9. Germline V lookup: CDR1 SGDLS, CDR2 YYNGEE. CDR3 sequence reads: CASSFDDRGLETQYF. For the CDR3, the DNA is TGTGCCAGCAGCTTTGATGACAGGGGACTAGAGACCCAGTACTTC.

The chain is built from TRBV7-6 and TRBJ2-7, with 10 positions matching TRBD1. This CDR3 has 16 amino acids. Germline loops: CDR1 SGHVS, CDR2 FNYEAQ. V shed 1 base, J shed 5 bases, and the junction held 8 bases outside the gene matches. The CDR3 sequence: CASSLESGTGVNEQYF. In DNA, the CDR3 is TGTGCCAGCAGCTTAGAGAGTGGGACAGGGGTCAACGAGCAGTACTTC.

The chain is built from TRBV29-1 and TRBJ2-7; TRBD1 matches 9 bases. CDR1 is SQVTM, CDR2 ANQGSEA, per germline. This CDR3 is 13 amino acids long. V trimming: 4 bases; J trimming: 4 bases; junction bases outside the gene matches: 5. CDR3 DNA: TGCAGCGTTGGCCCGGGACAGGGTTACGAGCAGTACTTC. Amino acid sequence: CSVGPGQGYEQYF.

This sequence joins TRBV30 and TRBJ1-2; D perhaps matches TRBD1 (5 bases). In germline, CDR1 is GTSNPN, CDR2 SVGIG (reference sequence). The ends were cut back, 3 bases at V and 3 bases at J, with 8 bases in the middle. The CDR3 extends over 12 amino acids. CDR3 sequence: CAWRQDHYGYTF. The CDR3, as DNA: TGTGCCTGGAGACAGGATCACTATGGCTACACCTTC.

CDR3 coding DNA: TGTGCCAGCAGCCGTGGGACAGACACCGGGGAGCTGTTTTTT. Translating gives CASSRGTDTGELFF. The chain links TRBV7-9 to TRBJ2-2; 7 bases align to TRBD1. The germline V gene has CDR1 SEHNR and CDR2 FQNEAQ (reference sequence). V lost 5 bases and J lost 3; bases outside the gene matches: 3. This CDR3 spans 14 amino acids.

The rearrangement joins TRBV13 to TRBJ2-5; D might be TRBD2 (6 bases). The V gene lost 1 base and the J gene lost 2 bases, with 14 bases spanning the gap. The germline V gene encodes CDR1 PRHDT and CDR2 FYEKMQ (reference sequence). The CDR3 covers 16 residues. CDR3 sequence reads: CASSLDGTPSQETQYF. The CDR3 DNA reads as TGTGCCAGCAGCTTAGACGGGACTCCGAGTCAAGAGACCCAGTACTTC.

This clone was detected only once. The chain employs TRBV21-1 and TRBJ2-5; TRBD2, the table's D call, lacks a check against the DNA. TRBV21-1 is a listed pseudogene. CDR3 size: 14 residues. This CDR3 reads CATSGGAIAETQYF. The CDR3 DNA is TGTGCCACATCCGGAGGGGCTATCGCGGAGACCCAGTACTTC.

The chain employs TRBV7-2 and TRBJ2-7, with TRBD1 identical over 9 bases. This CDR3 has 13 amino acids. Trimming at V came to 6 bases and at J to 6 bases, leaving 6 bases not matched to a gene. Germline values: CDR1 SGHTA, CDR2 FQGNSA. For the CDR3, the DNA is TGTGCCAGCAGGGGGACAGGGAGGGGCGAGCAGTACTTC. It is translated as CASRGTGRGEQYF.

This chain joins TRBV2 and TRBJ1-6, with 8 bases matching TRBD1. The trim removed 6 bases at V and 0 bases at J, leaving 10 bases unmatched. This CDR3 is built from 18 residues. CDR1 and CDR2 from the germline V gene are SNHLY and FYNNEI. CDR3 sequence (DNA): TGTGCCAGCAGCGAGGGACAGGACCCGGTCTCCTATAATTCACCCCTCCACTTT. The encoded protein is CASSEGQDPVSYNSPLHF.

J is TRBJ2-1 and V is TRBV18; tentatively, D is TRBD2 (5 bases). The CDR3 is made up of 15 amino acids. Trimming shortened V by 1 base and J by 0 bases, and 7 bases separated the two germline ends. Germline values: CDR1 KGHSH, CDR2 LQKENI. The CDR3 reads CASSPQRPSYNEQFF. DNA of the CDR3: TGTGCCAGCTCACCACAGCGGCCCTCCTACAATGAGCAGTTCTTC.

J is TRBJ1-2 and V is TRBV9, with D uncertain. The V and J ends lost 4 bases and 7 bases respectively, with 20 bases between them. CDR1 is SGDLS and CDR2 is YYNGEE in the germline V gene. The CDR3 length is 15 residues. CDR3: CASSPQSEPAGGYTF. For the CDR3, the DNA is TGTGCCAGCAGCCCCCAATCGGAACCCGCAGGTGGCTACACCTTC.